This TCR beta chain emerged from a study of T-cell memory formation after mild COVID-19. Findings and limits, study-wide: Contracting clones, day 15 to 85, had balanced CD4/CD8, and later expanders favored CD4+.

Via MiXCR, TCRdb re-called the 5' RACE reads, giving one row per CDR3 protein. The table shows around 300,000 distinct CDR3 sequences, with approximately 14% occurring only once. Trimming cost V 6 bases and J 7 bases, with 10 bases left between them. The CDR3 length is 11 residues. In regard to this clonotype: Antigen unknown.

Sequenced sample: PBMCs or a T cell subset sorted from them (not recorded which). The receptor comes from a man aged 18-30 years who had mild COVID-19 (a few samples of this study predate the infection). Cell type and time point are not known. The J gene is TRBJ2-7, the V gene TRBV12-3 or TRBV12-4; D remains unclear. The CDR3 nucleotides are TGTGCCAGCAGCTGGCTGGGGGAGCAGTACTTC. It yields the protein CASSWLGEQYF.